The clone carrying this T cell receptor beta chain was recorded only once. Here immunoSEQ multiplex PCR was the method, and the copy in TCRdb shows in-frame clones only, minus some. The sample lists a few hundred thousand clones, approximately 85% occurring once. This entry is derived from a study of blood T cell repertoires in COVID-19. CDR3 length: 14 amino acids. The trim removed 5 bases at V and 3 bases at J, leaving 3 bases unmatched. Germline CDR1 SNHLY, CDR2 FYNNEI. The TCR was taken from a human donor with COVID-19, enrolled during active disease. The donor label of this sample is uncertain. Sequencing was carried out using peripheral blood. The rearrangement uses TRBV2 and TRBJ2-5, with 10 bases aligning to TRBD1. In nucleotides, the CDR3 is TGTGCCAGCAGTAGGGACAGGGGTGAAGAGACCCAGTACTTC. Its protein is CASSRDRGEETQYF.